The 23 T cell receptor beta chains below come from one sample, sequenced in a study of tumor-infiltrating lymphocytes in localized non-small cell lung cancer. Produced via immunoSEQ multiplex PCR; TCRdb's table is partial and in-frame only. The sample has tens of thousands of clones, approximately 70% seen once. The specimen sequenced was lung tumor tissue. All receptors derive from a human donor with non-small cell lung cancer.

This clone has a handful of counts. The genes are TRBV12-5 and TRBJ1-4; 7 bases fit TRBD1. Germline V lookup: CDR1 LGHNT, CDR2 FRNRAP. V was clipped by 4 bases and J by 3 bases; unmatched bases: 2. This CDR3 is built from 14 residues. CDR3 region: CASGSGGSNEKLFF. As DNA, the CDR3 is TGTGCTAGTGGTTCAGGGGGGTCTAATGAAAAACTGTTTTTT.

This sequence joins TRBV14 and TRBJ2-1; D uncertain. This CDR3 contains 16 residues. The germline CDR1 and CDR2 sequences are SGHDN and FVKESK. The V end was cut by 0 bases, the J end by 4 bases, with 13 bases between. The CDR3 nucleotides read TGTGCCAGCAGCCAAGATATGATAAATGGATACAATGAGCAGTTCTTC. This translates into CASSQDMINGYNEQFF.

CDR3 nucleotide sequence: TGTGCCAGCAGCCCCGTGGAGGGTACCGGGGAGCTGTTTTTT. This codes for CASSPVEGTGELFF. This chain uses TRBV7-6 with TRBJ2-2, with D possibly TRBD2 on 6 matching bases. Germline lookup yields CDR1 SGHVS and CDR2 FNYEAQ. The CDR3 is 14 residues long. Trimming removed 5 bases at V and 5 bases at J, with 12 bases between.

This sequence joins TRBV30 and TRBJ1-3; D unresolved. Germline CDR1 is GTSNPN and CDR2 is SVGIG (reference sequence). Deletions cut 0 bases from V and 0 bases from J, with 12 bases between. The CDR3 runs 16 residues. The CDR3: CAWSVQRILSGNTIYF. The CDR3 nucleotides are TGTGCCTGGAGTGTACAACGGATCCTCTCTGGAAACACCATATATTTT.

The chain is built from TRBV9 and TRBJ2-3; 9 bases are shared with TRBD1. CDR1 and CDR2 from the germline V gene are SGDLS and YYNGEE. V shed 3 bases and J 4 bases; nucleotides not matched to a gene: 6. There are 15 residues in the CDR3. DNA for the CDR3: TGTGCCAGCAGCGATGGGACAGGGTGGGCAGATACGCAGTATTTT. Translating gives CASSDGTGWADTQYF.

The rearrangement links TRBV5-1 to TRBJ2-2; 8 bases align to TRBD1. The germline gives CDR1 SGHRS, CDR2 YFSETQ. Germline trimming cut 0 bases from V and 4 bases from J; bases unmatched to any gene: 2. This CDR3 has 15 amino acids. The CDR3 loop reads CASSLGQGPTGELFF. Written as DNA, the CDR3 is TGCGCCAGCAGCTTGGGACAGGGGCCCACCGGGGAGCTGTTTTTT.

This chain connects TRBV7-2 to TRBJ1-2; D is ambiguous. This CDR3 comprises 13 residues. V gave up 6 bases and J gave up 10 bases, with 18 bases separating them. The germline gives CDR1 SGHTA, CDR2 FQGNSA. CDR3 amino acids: CASSKNRRIDYTF. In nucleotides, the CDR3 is TGTGCCAGCAGTAAAAACCGGAGAATTGACTACACCTTC.

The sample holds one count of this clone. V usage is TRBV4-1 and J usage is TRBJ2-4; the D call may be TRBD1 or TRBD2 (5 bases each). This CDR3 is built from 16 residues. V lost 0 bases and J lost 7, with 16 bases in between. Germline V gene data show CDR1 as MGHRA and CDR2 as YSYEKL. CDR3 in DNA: TGCGCCAGCAGCCAAGATCGGGACGCTACGCGGAACATTCAGTACTTC. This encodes CASSQDRDATRNIQYF.

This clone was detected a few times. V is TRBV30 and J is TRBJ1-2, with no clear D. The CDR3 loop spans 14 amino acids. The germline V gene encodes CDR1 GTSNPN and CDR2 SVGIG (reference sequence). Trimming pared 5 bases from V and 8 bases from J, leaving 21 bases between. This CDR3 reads CAWRPTWPDHGYTF. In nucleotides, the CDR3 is TGTGCCTGGCGACCGACCTGGCCAGATCACGGCTACACCTTC.

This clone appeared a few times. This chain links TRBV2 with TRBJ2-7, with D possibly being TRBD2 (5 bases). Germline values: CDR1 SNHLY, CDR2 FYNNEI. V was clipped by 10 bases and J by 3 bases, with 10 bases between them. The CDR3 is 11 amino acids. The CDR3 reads CATGKGYEQYF. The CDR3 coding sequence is TGTGCCACCGGGAAGGGCTACGAGCAGTACTTC.

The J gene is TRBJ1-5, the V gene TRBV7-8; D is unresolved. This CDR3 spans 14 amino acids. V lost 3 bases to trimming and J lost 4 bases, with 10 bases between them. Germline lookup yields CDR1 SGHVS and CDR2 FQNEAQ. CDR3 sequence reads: CASSFSGVNQPQHF. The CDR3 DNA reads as TGTGCCAGCAGCTTCTCCGGGGTAAATCAGCCCCAGCATTTT.

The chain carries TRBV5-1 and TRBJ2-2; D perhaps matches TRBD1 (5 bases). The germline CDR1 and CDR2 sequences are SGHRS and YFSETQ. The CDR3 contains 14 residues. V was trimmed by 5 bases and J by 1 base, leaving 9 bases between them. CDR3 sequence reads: CASRDGQNTGELFF. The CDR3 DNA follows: TGCGCCAGCAGGGACGGACAGAACACCGGGGAGCTGTTTTTT.

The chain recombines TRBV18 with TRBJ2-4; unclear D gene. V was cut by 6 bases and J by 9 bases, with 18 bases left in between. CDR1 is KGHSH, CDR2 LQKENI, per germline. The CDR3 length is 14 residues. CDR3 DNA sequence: TGTGCCAGCTCCCCAGCTTATAACCGTACCATTCAGTACTTC. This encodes CASSPAYNRTIQYF.

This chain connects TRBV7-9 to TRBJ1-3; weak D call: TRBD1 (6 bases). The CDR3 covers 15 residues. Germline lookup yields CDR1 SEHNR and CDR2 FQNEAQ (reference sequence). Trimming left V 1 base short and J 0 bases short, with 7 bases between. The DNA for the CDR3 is TGTGCCAGCAGCTTAGAAGGGGGCTCTGGAAACACCATATATTTT. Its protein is CASSLEGGSGNTIYF.

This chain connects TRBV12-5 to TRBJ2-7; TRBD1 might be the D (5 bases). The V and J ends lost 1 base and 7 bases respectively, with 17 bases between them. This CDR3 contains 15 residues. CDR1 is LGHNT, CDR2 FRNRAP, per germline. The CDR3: CASGLGQGEKREQYF. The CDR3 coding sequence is TGTGCTAGTGGTTTGGGGCAGGGTGAGAAAAGGGAGCAGTACTTC. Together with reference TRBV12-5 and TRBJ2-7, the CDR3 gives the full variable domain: DARVTQTPRHKVTEMGQEVTMRCQPILGHNTVFWYRQTMMQGLELLAYFRNRAPLDDSGMPKDRFSAEMPDATLATLKIQPSEPRDSAVYFCASGLGQGEKREQYFGPGTRLTVT.

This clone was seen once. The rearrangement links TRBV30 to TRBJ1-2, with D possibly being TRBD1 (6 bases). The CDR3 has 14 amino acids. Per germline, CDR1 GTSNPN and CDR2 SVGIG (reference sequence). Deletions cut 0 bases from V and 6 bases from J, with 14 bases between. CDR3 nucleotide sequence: TGTGCCTGGAGTGTACCTGGGGGCGCAAATGGCTACACCTTC. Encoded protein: CAWSVPGGANGYTF.

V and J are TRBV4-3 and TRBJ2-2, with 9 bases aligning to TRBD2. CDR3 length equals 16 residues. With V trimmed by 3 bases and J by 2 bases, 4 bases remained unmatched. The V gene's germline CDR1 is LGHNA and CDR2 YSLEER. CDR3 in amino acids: CASSQTSGGNTGELFF. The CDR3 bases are TGCGCCAGCAGCCAGACTAGCGGCGGCAACACCGGGGAGCTGTTTTTT.

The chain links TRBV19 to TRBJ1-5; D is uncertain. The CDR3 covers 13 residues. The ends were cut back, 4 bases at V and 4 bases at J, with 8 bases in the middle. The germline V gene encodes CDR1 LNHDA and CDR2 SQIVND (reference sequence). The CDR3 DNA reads TGTGCCAGTAGTAGTTTGAGGAATCAGCCCCAGCATTTT. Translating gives CASSSLRNQPQHF.

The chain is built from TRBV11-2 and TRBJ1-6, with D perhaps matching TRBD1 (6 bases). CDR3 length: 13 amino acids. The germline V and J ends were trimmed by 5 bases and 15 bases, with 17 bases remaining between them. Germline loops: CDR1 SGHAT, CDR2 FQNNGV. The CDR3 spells CASSPTLTGNLHF. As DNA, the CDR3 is TGTGCCAGCAGCCCCACCCTTACAGGGAACCTCCACTTT.

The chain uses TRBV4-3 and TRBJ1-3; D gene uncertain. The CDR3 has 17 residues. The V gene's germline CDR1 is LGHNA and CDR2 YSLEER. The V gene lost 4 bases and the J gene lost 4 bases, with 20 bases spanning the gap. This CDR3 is CASSPSGLLFRGNTIYF. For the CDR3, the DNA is TGCGCCAGCAGCCCTTCCGGCCTACTTTTCCGCGGAAACACCATATATTTT.

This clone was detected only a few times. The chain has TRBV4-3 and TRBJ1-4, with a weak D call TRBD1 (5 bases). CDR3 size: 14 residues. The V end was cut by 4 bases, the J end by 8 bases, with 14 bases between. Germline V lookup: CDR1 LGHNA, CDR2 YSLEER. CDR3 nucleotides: TGCGCCAGCAGCCCACGGGACGGACAAGAAAAACTGTTTTTT. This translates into CASSPRDGQEKLFF.

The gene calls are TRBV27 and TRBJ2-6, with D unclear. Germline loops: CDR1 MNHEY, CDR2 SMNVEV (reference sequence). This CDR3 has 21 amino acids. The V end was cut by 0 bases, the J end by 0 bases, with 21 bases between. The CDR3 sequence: CASSLSSLAASIPSGANVLTF. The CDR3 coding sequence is TGTGCCAGCAGTTTATCCTCGCTCGCAGCCTCTATCCCCTCTGGGGCCAACGTCCTGACTTTC. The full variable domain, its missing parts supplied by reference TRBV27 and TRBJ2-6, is EAQVTQNPRYLITVTGKKLTVTCSQNMNHEYMSWYRQDPGLGLRQIYYSMNVEVTDKGDVPEGYKVSRKEKRNFPLILESPSPNQTSLYFCASSLSSLAASIPSGANVLTFGAGSRLTVL.

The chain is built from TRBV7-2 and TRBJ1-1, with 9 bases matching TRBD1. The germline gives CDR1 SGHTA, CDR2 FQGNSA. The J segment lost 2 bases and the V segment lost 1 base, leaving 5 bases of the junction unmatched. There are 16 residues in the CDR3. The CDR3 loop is CASSLVGTGLNTEAFF. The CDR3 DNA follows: TGTGCCAGCAGCTTAGTCGGGACAGGGCTAAACACTGAAGCTTTCTTT.